The next 5 T cell receptor beta chains were all read from a single sample in a study of shared clonotypes between healthy human individuals. The repertoire was sequenced with immunoSEQ multiplex PCR; TCRdb's copy has only in-frame clones and lacks some. Counted here are nearly 750,000 clones, 72% occurring once; the ten biggest clones make up around 1.8%. Input material: memory CD4+ T cells sorted from blood. Regarding subset: CD45RA-negative fraction. The receptors shown here come from a woman in her 30s in good health.

This clone occurred once. The chain carries TRBV7-9 and TRBJ1-2; D is ambiguous. The CDR3 runs 12 residues. The germline V gene encodes CDR1 SEHNR and CDR2 FQNEAQ (reference sequence). Trimming removed 5 bases from V and 4 bases from J, with 8 bases in between. The CDR3 loop reads CASSEVSYGYTF. The CDR3 bases are TGTGCCAGCAGCGAGGTTAGCTATGGCTACACCTTC.

Ten or more counts support this clone. V and J are TRBV9 and TRBJ2-2; D could derive from TRBD1 or TRBD2 (5 bases each). The CDR3 consists of 15 residues. The ends were cut back, 0 bases at V and 3 bases at J, with 9 bases in the middle. The germline CDR1 and CDR2 sequences are SGDLS and YYNGEE. The DNA of the CDR3 is TGTGCCAGCAGCGTAGGAGGGGTTCACACCGGGGAGCTGTTTTTT. Translated, it gives CASSVGGVHTGELFF.

There are many counts of this clone. The chain is built from TRBV28 and TRBJ2-7; 9 nucleotides line up with TRBD1. With 5 bases clipped from V and 5 bases from J, the junction kept 10 bases outside the gene matches. The CDR3 contains 15 residues. Germline CDR1 and CDR2: MDHEN and SYDVKM. The CDR3: CASSPDRDRADEQYF. The CDR3 DNA sequence: TGTGCCAGCAGTCCCGACCGGGACAGGGCCGACGAGCAGTACTTC.

This clone was seen only a few times. V is TRBV18 and J is TRBJ2-7, with a tentative D call TRBD1 (5 bases). V was clipped by 3 bases and J by 4 bases, with 13 bases between them. This CDR3 is 14 amino acids long. The germline V gene encodes CDR1 KGHSH and CDR2 LQKENI. This CDR3 is CASSPGRASYEQYF. DNA of the CDR3: TGTGCCAGCTCACCTGGCAGGGCGAGTTACGAGCAGTACTTC.

As DNA, the CDR3 is TGTGCCAGCAGTCCTAGCGGGAGTACCCCCCTCTACGAGCAGTACTTC. Encoded protein: CASSPSGSTPLYEQYF. The V gene is TRBV5-4, the J gene TRBJ2-5; 10 bases line up with TRBD2. The DNA end is more similar to TRBJ2-7, so the J call may be wrong. CDR3 length equals 16 residues. Germline lookup yields CDR1 SGHNT and CDR2 YYREEE (reference sequence).